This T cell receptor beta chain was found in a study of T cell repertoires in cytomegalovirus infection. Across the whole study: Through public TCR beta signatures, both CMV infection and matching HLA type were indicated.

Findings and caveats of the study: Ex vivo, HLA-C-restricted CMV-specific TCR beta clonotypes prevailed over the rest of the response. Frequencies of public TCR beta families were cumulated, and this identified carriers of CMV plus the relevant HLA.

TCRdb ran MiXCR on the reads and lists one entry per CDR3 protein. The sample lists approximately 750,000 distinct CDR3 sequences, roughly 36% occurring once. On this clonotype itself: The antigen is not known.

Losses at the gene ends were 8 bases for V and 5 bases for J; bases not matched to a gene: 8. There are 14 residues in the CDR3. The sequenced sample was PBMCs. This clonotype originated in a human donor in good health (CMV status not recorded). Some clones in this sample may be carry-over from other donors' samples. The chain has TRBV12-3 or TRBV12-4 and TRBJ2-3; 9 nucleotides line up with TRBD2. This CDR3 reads CASLSGRGLDTQYF. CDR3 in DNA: TGTGCCAGCCTTAGCGGGAGAGGTCTAGATACGCAGTATTTT.